Below, 9 T cell receptor beta chains from the same sample are listed, as sequenced in a study of shared clonotypes between healthy human individuals. Measured with immunoSEQ multiplex PCR; TCRdb has only the in-frame clones, and not every one. This repertoire shows some 2 million clones, around 95% found once; its top ten account for 0.13%. Sequenced material: naive CD4+ T cells sorted from blood. Subset given: CD45RA+ positively selected. The receptors were sampled from a young man in good health.

The genes are TRBV7-9 and TRBJ2-3, with a tentative D call TRBD2 (6 bases). The CDR3 runs 12 residues. The V gene's germline CDR1 is SEHNR and CDR2 FQNEAQ (reference sequence). Trimming took off 2 bases at V and 14 bases at J, with 14 bases between the two ends. The CDR3 reads CASSLSGPRTYF. CDR3 nucleotides: TGTGCCAGCAGCTTAAGCGGGCCCCGAACGTATTTT. Full variable domain (rest looked up from reference TRBV7-9 and TRBJ2-3): DTGVSQNPRHKITKRGQNVTFRCDPISEHNRLYWYRQTLGQGPEFLTYFQNEAQLEKSRLLSDRFSAERPKGSFSTLEIQRTEQGDSAMYLCASSLSGPRTYFGPGTRLTVL.

The chain carries TRBV7-3 and TRBJ1-1, with unresolved D. CDR3 size: 13 residues. V lost 5 bases to trimming and J lost 1 base, with 8 bases between them. Germline V CDR1 and CDR2: SGHTA, FQGTGA. CDR3: CASSESRNTEAFF. DNA of the CDR3: TGTGCCAGCAGCGAAAGTCGGAACACTGAAGCTTTCTTT.

The rearrangement links TRBV7-8 to TRBJ1-4, with D tentatively TRBD1 (5 bases). The V gene's germline CDR1 is SGHVS and CDR2 FQNEAQ. The CDR3 has 14 residues. V gave up 5 bases and J gave up 4 bases, with 11 bases separating them. The CDR3 protein is CASSARQINEKLFF. The CDR3 DNA reads TGTGCCAGCAGCGCGAGACAGATTAATGAAAAACTGTTTTTT.

J is TRBJ2-7 and V is TRBV7-2; D gene unclear. CDR3 length equals 13 residues. Trimming cost V 2 bases and J 6 bases, with 11 bases left between them. Germline lookup yields CDR1 SGHTA and CDR2 FQGNSA. CDR3 coding DNA: TGTGCCAGCAGCTTACCGGCAAAAGGCGAGCAGTACTTC. It translates to CASSLPAKGEQYF.

This clone was found a few times. Other DNA sequences in this sample translate to the same CDR3. V is TRBV5-1 and J is TRBJ2-3; D is undetermined. Germline V gene data show CDR1 as SGHRS and CDR2 as YFSETQ. Trimming pared 1 base from V and 5 bases from J, leaving 2 bases between. This CDR3 contains 11 residues. CDR3 protein: CASSLRDTQYF. The CDR3 DNA is TGCGCCAGCAGCTTGAGAGATACGCAGTATTTT.

The chain joins TRBV5-8 to TRBJ2-7; no definite D call. Between the trimmed V and J ends, which lost 1 base and 2 bases, there was a span of 16 bases. The CDR3 totals 16 residues. Germline V gives CDR1 SGHTS, CDR2 YDEGEE. The CDR3 DNA reads as TGTGCCAGCAGCTTGCTCCTTAGCTCGACCCCCTACGAGCAGTACTTC. This sequence encodes CASSLLLSSTPYEQYF.

The CDR3 reads CASSVDPGGSGANVLTF. The CDR3 bases are TGTGCCAGCAGCGTAGACCCCGGGGGTAGTGGGGCCAACGTCCTGACTTTC. This chain joins TRBV9 and TRBJ2-6; D is possibly TRBD2 (6 bases). The CDR3 contains 17 residues. Trimming pared 0 bases from V and 3 bases from J, leaving 13 bases between. CDR1 SGDLS and CDR2 YYNGEE come from the germline V gene.

The V call is TRBV11-3, the J call TRBJ2-2, with D tentatively TRBD2 (6 bases). V was cut by 3 bases and J by 0 bases, with 11 bases left in between. Germline lookup yields CDR1 SGHNT and CDR2 YENEEA. This CDR3 comprises 16 residues. The CDR3: CASSLASGSNTGELFF. The CDR3 coding sequence is TGTGCCAGCAGCTTGGCGAGCGGGTCGAACACCGGGGAGCTGTTTTTT.

This chain joins TRBV29-1 and TRBJ1-5, with no clear D. The CDR3 has 15 residues. The ends were cut back, 0 bases at V and 3 bases at J, with 12 bases in the middle. Per the germline V gene, CDR1 is SQVTM and CDR2 is ANQGSEA. The CDR3 sequence: CSVEDLQTNNQPQHF. The CDR3 DNA follows: TGCAGCGTTGAAGATTTACAGACTAACAATCAGCCCCAGCATTTT. The full variable domain, completed using reference TRBV29-1 and TRBJ1-5, is SAVISQKPSRDICQRGTSLTIQCQVDSQVTMMFWYRQQPGQSLTLIATANQGSEATYESGFVIDKFPISRPNLTFSTLTVSNMSPEDSSIYLCSVEDLQTNNQPQHFGDGTRLSIL.